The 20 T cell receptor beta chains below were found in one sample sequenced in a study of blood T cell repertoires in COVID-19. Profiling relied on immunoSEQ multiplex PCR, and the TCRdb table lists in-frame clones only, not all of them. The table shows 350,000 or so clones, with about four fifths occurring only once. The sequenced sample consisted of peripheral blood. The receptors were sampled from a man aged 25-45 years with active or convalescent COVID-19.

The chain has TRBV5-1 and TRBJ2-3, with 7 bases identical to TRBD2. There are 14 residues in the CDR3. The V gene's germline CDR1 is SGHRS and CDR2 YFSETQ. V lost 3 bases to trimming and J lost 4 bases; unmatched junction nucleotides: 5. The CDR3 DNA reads TGCGCCAGCAGCTCGGGACTATCGGCAGATACGCAGTATTTT. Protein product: CASSSGLSADTQYF.

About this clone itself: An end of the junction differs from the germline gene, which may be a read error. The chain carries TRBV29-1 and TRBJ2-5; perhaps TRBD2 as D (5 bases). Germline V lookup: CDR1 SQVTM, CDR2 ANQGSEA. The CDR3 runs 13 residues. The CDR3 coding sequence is TGCAGCGTTAAAGACTACCCCGCGGAGACCCAGTACTTC. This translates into CSVKDYPAETQYF.

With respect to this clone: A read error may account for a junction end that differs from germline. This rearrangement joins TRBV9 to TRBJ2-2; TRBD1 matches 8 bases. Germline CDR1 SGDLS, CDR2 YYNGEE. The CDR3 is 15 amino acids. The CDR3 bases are TGTGCCAGCAGCGTGACAGGGGCGGCCACCGGAGAGCTGTTTTTT. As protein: CASSVTGAATGELFF.

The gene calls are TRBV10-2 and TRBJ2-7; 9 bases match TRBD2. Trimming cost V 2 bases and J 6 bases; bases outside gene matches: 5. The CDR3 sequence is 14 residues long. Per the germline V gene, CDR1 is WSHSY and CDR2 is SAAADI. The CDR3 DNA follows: TGCGCCAGCAGTGAGAGGGCAGCGGGAGGCGAGCAGTACTTC. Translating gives CASSERAAGGEQYF.

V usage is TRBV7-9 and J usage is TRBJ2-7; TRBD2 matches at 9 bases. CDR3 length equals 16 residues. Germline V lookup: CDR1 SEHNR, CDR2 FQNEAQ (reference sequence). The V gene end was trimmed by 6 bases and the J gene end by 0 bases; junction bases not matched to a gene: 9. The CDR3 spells CASRHSSGMDSYEQYF. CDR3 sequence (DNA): TGTGCCAGCAGACATTCTAGCGGGATGGACTCCTACGAGCAGTACTTC.

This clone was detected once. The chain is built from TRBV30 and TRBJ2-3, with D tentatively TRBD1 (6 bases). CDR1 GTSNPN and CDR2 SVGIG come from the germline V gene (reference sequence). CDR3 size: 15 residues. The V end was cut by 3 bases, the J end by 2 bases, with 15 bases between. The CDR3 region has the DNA TGTGCCTGGAGGGATTGGGGGCGTTACACAGATACGCAGTATTTT. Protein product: CAWRDWGRYTDTQYF.

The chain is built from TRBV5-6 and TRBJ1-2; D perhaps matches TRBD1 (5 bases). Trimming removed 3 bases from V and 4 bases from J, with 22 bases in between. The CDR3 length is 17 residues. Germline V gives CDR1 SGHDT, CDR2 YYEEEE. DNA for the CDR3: TGTGCCAGCAGCTCAGTGGTCCGTGGGGCAGCGATCTATGGCTACACCTTC. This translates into CASSSVVRGAAIYGYTF.

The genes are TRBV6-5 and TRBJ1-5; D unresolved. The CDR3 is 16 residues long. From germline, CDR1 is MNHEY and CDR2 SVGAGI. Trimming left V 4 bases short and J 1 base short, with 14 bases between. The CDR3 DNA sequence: TGTGCCAGCAGTTGTCAGGACTGGTGGAGCAATCAGCCCCAGCATTTT. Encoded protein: CASSCQDWWSNQPQHF.

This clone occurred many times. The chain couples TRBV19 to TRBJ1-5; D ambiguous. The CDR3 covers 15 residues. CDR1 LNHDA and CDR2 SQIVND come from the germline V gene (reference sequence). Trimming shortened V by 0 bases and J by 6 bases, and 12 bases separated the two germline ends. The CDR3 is CASSIDDRGTQPQHF. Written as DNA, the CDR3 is TGTGCCAGTAGTATAGATGATCGGGGAACTCAGCCCCAGCATTTT.

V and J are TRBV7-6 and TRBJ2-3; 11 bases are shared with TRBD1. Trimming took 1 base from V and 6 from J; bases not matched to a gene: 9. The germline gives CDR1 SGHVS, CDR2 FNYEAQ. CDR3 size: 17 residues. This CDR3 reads CASSLGTGGTLGDTQYF. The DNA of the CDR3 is TGTGCCAGCAGCTTAGGGACAGGGGGCACCCTGGGGGATACGCAGTATTTT.

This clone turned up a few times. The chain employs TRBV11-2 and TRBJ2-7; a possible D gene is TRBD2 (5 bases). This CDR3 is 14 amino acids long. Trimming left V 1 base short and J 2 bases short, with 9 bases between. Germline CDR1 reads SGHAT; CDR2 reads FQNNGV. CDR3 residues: CASSLAGFAYEQYF. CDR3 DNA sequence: TGTGCCAGCAGCTTAGCGGGGTTCGCCTACGAGCAGTACTTC.

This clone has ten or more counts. This CDR3 reads CASSYSPPGGVYNEQFF. The DNA for the CDR3 is TGTGCCAGCAGTTACTCACCCCCAGGGGGCGTGTACAATGAGCAGTTCTTC. The V call is TRBV6-2 or TRBV6-3, the J call TRBJ2-1, with 8 positions matching TRBD1. This CDR3 spans 17 amino acids. In germline, CDR1 is MNHEY, CDR2 SVGEGT. With 0 bases clipped from V and 4 bases from J, the junction kept 8 bases outside the gene matches.

The CDR3 DNA reads as TGTGCCAGCAGTTTGGGGGGTACCTACGAGCAGTACTTC. It specifies CASSLGGTYEQYF. This chain connects TRBV27 to TRBJ2-7, with a tentative D call TRBD2 (6 bases). Trimming removed 3 bases from V and 2 bases from J, with 8 bases in between. This CDR3 contains 13 residues. Germline CDR1 and CDR2: MNHEY and SMNVEV (reference sequence).

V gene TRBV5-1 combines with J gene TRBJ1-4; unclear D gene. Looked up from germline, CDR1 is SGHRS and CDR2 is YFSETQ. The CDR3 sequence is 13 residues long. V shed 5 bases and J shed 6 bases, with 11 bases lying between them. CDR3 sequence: CASSRGLDEKLFF. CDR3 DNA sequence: TGCGCCAGCAGTCGGGGATTAGATGAAAAACTGTTTTTT.

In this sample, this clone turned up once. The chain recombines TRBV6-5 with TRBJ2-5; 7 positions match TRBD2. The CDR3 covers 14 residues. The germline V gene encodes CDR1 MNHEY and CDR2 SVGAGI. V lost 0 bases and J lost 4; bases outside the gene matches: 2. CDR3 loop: CASSYSTGGETQYF. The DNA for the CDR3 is TGTGCCAGCAGTTACTCGACGGGGGGAGAGACCCAGTACTTC.

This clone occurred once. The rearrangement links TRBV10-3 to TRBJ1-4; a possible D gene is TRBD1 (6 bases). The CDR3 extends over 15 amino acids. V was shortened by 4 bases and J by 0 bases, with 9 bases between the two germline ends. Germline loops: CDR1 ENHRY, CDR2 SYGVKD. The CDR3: CAISGGTTTNEKLFF. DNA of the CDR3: TGTGCCATCAGTGGGGGGACAACAACTAATGAAAAACTGTTTTTT.

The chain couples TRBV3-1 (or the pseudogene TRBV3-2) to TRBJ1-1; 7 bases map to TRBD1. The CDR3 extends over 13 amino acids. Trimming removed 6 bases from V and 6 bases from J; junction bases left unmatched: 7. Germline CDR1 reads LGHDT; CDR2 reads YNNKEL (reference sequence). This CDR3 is CASRGQIHPEAFF. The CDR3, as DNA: TGTGCCAGCAGGGGACAGATTCACCCTGAAGCTTTCTTT.

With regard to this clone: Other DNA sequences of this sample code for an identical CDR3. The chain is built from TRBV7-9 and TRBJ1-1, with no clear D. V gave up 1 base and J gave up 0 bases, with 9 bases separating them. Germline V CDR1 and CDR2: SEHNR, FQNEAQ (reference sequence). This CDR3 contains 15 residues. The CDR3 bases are TGTGCCAGCAGCTTAGTGGGAGGTATGAACACTGAAGCTTTCTTT. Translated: CASSLVGGMNTEAFF.

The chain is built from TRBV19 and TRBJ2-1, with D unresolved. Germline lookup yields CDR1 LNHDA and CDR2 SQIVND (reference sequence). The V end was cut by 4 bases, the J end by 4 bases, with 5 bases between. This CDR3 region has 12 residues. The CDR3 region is CASSTQYNEQFF. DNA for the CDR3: TGTGCCAGTAGTACCCAGTACAATGAGCAGTTCTTC.

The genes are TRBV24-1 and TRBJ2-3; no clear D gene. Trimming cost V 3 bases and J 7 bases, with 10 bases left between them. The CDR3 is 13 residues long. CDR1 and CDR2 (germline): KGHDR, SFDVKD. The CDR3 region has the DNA TGTGCCACCAGTGATGATCGCGCAAATACGCAGTATTTT. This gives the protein CATSDDRANTQYF.